The 25 T cell receptor beta chains reported below all come from one sample, sequenced in a study of T cells in women clearing cervical HPV infection. Generated by immunoSEQ multiplex PCR, the TCRdb table keeps only in-frame clones and is missing some. Seen in this sample are fewer than 30,000 clones; the ten most common clones hold 6.6%. The sample taken for sequencing was blood buffy coat. These receptor sequences come from a woman aged 18 to 75 with a cervical HPV16 infection that either progressed to CIN3+ or cleared (not recorded which).

As regards this clone: The CDR3 end falls 3 residues outside the read, so it is completed with the germline J gene. The chain uses TRBV12-5 and TRBJ2-7, with 8 bases fitting TRBD1. CDR3 length equals 15 residues. Germline CDR1 and CDR2: LGHNT and FRNRAP. J lost 1 base, V lost 7 bases, and 9 bases had no gene match. CDR3 DNA, as far as it was read: TGTGCTAGTGCCACGGACCAGGGGGCGTCCTACGAG. Translating it yields CASATDQGASYE. The whole CDR3 reads CASATDQGASYEQYF.

Worth noting for this clone: With the read ending 3 residues before the CDR3 end, the germline J gene is used to fill in that end. The rearrangement links TRBV5-1 to TRBJ2-1; 14 bases line up with TRBD2. CDR1 SGHRS and CDR2 YFSETQ come from the germline V gene. This CDR3 has 17 amino acids. J gave up 4 bases and V 3 bases, and 6 bases lay outside the gene matches. The CDR3 bases that were read are TGCGCCAGCAGCTCGGGACTAGCGGGAGCAGAATACAATGAG. Encoded protein: CASSSGLAGAEYNE. The entire CDR3 is CASSSGLAGAEYNEQFF.

In the case of this clone: The CDR3 is cut off 3 residues early in the read; its end comes from the germline J gene. The rearrangement uses TRBV28 and TRBJ1-4; no definite D call. Germline V gives CDR1 MDHEN, CDR2 SYDVKM. The ends were cut back, 10 bases at V and 7 bases at J, with 13 bases in the middle. This CDR3 is 12 amino acids long. CDR3 protein: CATTEWAEKLFF. The CDR3 DNA, read in part, is TGTGCCACCACGGAATGGGCTGAAAAA.

CDR3 sequence reads: CASSSPQGDVRTYNDYTF. CDR3 DNA, as far as it was read: TGTGCCAGCAGCTCCCCCCAGGGGGACGTTCGAACATACAATGAC. V gene TRBV7-8 combines with J gene TRBJ1-2; TRBD1 aligns across 7 bases. The read ends 3 residues before the CDR3 terminus; that terminus is restored from the germline J gene. This CDR3 comprises 18 residues. Germline values: CDR1 SGHVS, CDR2 FQNEAQ.

Measured by frequency, this clone is medium-sized (0.01 to 0.1%). The CDR3 end lies 3 residues beyond the end of the read and is filled in from the germline J gene. This chain connects TRBV7-9 to TRBJ2-1; possible D gene TRBD2, 6 bases. V lost 1 base, J lost 9 bases, and 10 bases lay in between. Germline assignment: CDR1 SEHNR and CDR2 FQNEAQ (reference sequence). The CDR3 spans 13 residues. CDR3 in amino acids: CASSLGGVIEQFF. CDR3 DNA (partial): TGTGCCAGCAGCTTAGGGGGGGTCATTGAG.

Concerning this clone: The CDR3 end falls 3 residues outside the read, so it is completed with the germline J gene. V gene TRBV6-4 combines with J gene TRBJ2-1; TRBD2 agrees at 7 bases. CDR3 size: 15 residues. The germline V gene has CDR1 MRHNA and CDR2 SNTAGT. V lost 6 bases to trimming and J lost 4 bases; unmatched junction nucleotides: 9. The CDR3 bases that were read are TGTGCCAGCAGCTCTAGCGGCGCGGGGTACAATGAG. Its protein product is CASSSSGAGYNE. The complete CDR3 protein is CASSSSGAGYNEQFF.

Points on this clone: The DNA ends 3 residues before the CDR3 does, and the rest of the CDR3 is filled in from the germline J gene. The rearrangement joins TRBV9 to TRBJ1-3; D gene ambiguous. This CDR3 has 12 residues. Trimming removed 4 bases from V and 4 bases from J, with 6 bases in between. Germline values: CDR1 SGDLS, CDR2 YYNGEE. The covered CDR3 bases are TGTGCCAGCAGCTACTCGGGAAACACC. It yields the protein CASSYSGNT. From start to end, the CDR3 is CASSYSGNTIYF.

As for this clone: The read comes to an end 3 residues before the CDR3 does, leaving the germline J gene to fill in the end. The V call is TRBV7-9, the J call TRBJ1-1; possible D gene TRBD1, 5 bases. The V gene's germline CDR1 is SEHNR and CDR2 FQNEAQ (reference sequence). The CDR3 sequence is 15 residues long. CDR3 sequence reads: CASSLNPGTPSEAFF. The CDR3 bases that were read are TGTGCCAGCAGCCTCAACCCAGGGACTCCGTCCGAA.

A note on this clone: The CDR3 end falls 3 residues outside the read, so it is completed with the germline J gene. The chain links TRBV19 to TRBJ1-4, with D possibly matching TRBD1 (5 bases). Germline lookup yields CDR1 LNHDA and CDR2 SQIVND (reference sequence). This CDR3 has 17 residues. The CDR3 sequence is CASSRIQVVSGANVLFF. The DNA read from the CDR3 is TGTGCCAGTAGTAGAATACAGGTTGTCTCTGGGGCCAACGTA.

A word on this clone: The CDR3 end lies 3 residues beyond the end of the read and is filled in from the germline J gene. The J gene is TRBJ2-4, the V gene TRBV7-9, with D tentatively TRBD2 (5 bases). The length of the CDR3 is 14 residues. The germline V gene encodes CDR1 SEHNR and CDR2 FQNEAQ (reference sequence). The DNA read from the CDR3 is TGTGCCAGCAGAGGCGCCGCCCGAGGGTATGGT. Amino acid sequence: CASRGAARGYG. The CDR3, in full, reads CASRGAARGYGQYF.

CDR3 DNA (partial): TGTGCCAGCAGCCCCCTAGGTACAGGAGATACG. Residues: CASSPLGTGDT. In full, the CDR3 reads CASSPLGTGDTQYF. V and J are TRBV7-3 and TRBJ2-3, with D perhaps TRBD1 (5 bases). The read gets to within 3 residues of the CDR3 end, and the germline J gene fills in the rest. Trimming left V 5 bases short and J 5 bases short, with 14 bases between. The CDR3 has 14 amino acids. In germline, CDR1 is SGHTA, CDR2 FQGTGA. The full variable domain, completed using reference TRBV7-3 and TRBJ2-3, is GAGVSQTPSNKVTEKGKYVELRCDPISGHTALYWYRQSLGQGPEFLIYFQGTGAADDSGLPNDRFFAVRPEGSVSTLKIQRTERGDSAVYLCASSPLGTGDTQYFGPGTRLTVL.

With regard to this clone: The read gets to within 3 residues of the CDR3 end, and the germline J gene fills in the rest. This chain links TRBV30 with TRBJ2-7; possibly TRBD1 for D (5 bases). The CDR3 has 14 residues. The germline gives CDR1 GTSNPN, CDR2 SVGIG (reference sequence). V gave up 0 bases and J gave up 3 bases, with 12 bases separating them. The CDR3 here is CAWSVRQGRYEQYF. CDR3 DNA (partial): TGTGCCTGGAGTGTACGGCAGGGCCGCTACGAG.

With regard to this clone: The missing CDR3 end, 3 residues past where the read stops, is filled in from the germline J gene. The rearrangement links TRBV7-3 to TRBJ2-1; TRBD2 agrees at 9 bases. The CDR3 length is 15 residues. V shed 2 bases, J shed 5 bases, and the junction held 4 bases outside the gene matches. The germline gives CDR1 SGHTA, CDR2 FQGTGA. The CDR3 bases that were read are TGTGCCAGCAGCTTATGGGCTAGCGGGAACAATGAG. Amino acid sequence: CASSLWASGNNE. The full CDR3 reads CASSLWASGNNEQFF.

Points on this clone: The CDR3 is cut off 3 residues early in the read; its end comes from the germline J gene. The rearrangement uses TRBV5-1 and TRBJ2-7; 7 bases match TRBD1. Germline trimming cut 5 bases from V and 2 bases from J; bases unmatched to any gene: 7. CDR1 and CDR2 (germline): SGHRS, YFSETQ. This CDR3 is 14 amino acids long. The CDR3 bases that were read are TGCGCCAGCAGGTCAGATCAGGGGGCCTACGAG. Translated, it gives CASRSDQGAYE. The whole CDR3 region reads CASRSDQGAYEQYF.

Details on this clone: The read is 3 residues too short to cover the CDR3 end, so that end is filled in from the germline J gene. V usage is TRBV5-1 and J usage is TRBJ2-1; TRBD2 might be the D (6 bases). Trimming shortened V by 2 bases and J by 3 bases, and 9 bases separated the two germline ends. The CDR3 has 14 residues. Per germline, CDR1 SGHRS and CDR2 YFSETQ. Partial CDR3 DNA: TGCGCCAGCAGCTTCGGGACTGGCTACAATGAG. Translation gives CASSFGTGYNE. The CDR3, in full, reads CASSFGTGYNEQFF.

The part of the CDR3 DNA that was read is TGTGCCAGCTCACCAACTACCGCCTCGTACGAC. This gives the protein CASSPTTASYD. The CDR3 in full is CASSPTTASYDYTF. The chain couples TRBV18 to TRBJ1-2; no reliable D call. The read is 3 residues too short to cover the CDR3 end, so that end is filled in from the germline J gene. Germline CDR1 reads KGHSH; CDR2 reads LQKENI. This CDR3 comprises 14 residues.

As regards this clone: The read finishes 3 residues shy of the CDR3 end, and the germline J gene is used to complete it. The genes are TRBV7-8 and TRBJ1-1, with D possibly TRBD1 on 5 matching bases. Trimming shortened V by 4 bases and J by 5 bases, and 14 bases separated the two germline ends. Germline V gene sequence: CDR1 SGHVS, CDR2 FQNEAQ. This CDR3 is 14 amino acids long. The part of the CDR3 DNA that was read is TGTGCCAGCAGCTCACCGGGACTTGTAACTGAA. It translates to CASSSPGLVTE. The whole CDR3 sequence is CASSSPGLVTEAFF.

Notes on this clone: The read terminates 3 residues ahead of where the CDR3 ends, so the germline J gene completes it. The gene calls are TRBV19 and TRBJ2-1; perhaps D is TRBD1 or TRBD2 (6 bases each). V gave up 6 bases and J gave up 1 base, with 10 bases separating them. The CDR3 length is 14 residues. CDR1 and CDR2 (germline): LNHDA, SQIVND (reference sequence). CDR3 amino acids: CASRRRGSYNEQFF. CDR3 DNA, as far as it was read: TGTGCCAGTAGACGGAGGGGGTCCTACAATGAG.

As regards this clone: The sequenced fragment ends 3 residues before the CDR3 boundary, so the rest is inferred from the germline J gene. The chain carries TRBV5-1 and TRBJ2-5, with D maybe TRBD2 (6 bases). Trimming took off 4 bases at V and 4 bases at J, with 11 bases between the two ends. The germline gives CDR1 SGHRS, CDR2 YFSETQ. This CDR3 comprises 13 residues. The CDR3 spells CASSTTRTETQYF. CDR3 bases read: TGCGCCAGCAGCACGACTAGAACAGAGACC. The full variable domain, rest sourced from reference TRBV5-1 and TRBJ2-5, is KAGVTQTPRYLIKTRGQQVTLSCSPISGHRSVSWYQQTPGQGLQFLFEYFSETQRNKGNFPGRFSGRQFSNSRSEMNVSTLELGDSALYLCASSTTRTETQYFGPGTRLLVL.

The CDR3 sequence: CASGTGGFGTQYF. CDR3 bases read: TGTGCCAGTGGGACAGGGGGCTTTGGGACC. The rearrangement joins TRBV6-2 or TRBV6-3 to TRBJ2-5; TRBD1 matches at 12 bases. The read falls 3 residues short of the CDR3 end, and the missing part is taken from the germline J gene. Germline trimming cut 9 bases from V and 7 bases from J; bases unmatched to any gene: 6. This CDR3 contains 13 residues. Germline CDR1 and CDR2: MNHEY and SVGEGT.

Note on this clone: The CDR3 is cut off 3 residues early in the read; its end comes from the germline J gene. The V and J genes are TRBV5-1 and TRBJ1-4; 8 nucleotides align to TRBD1. CDR3 length equals 16 residues. Germline CDR1 and CDR2: SGHRS and YFSETQ. The sequenced part of the CDR3 DNA is TGCGCCAGCAGCTTGGAGCAGGGGGCAATCAATTCACCA. This encodes CASSLEQGAINSP. The whole CDR3 sequence reads CASSLEQGAINSPLFF.

Concerning this clone itself: Read data end 3 residues before the CDR3 end; the end is taken from the germline J gene. The chain has TRBV5-6 and TRBJ2-5, with 7 bases fitting TRBD1. With 2 bases clipped from V and 3 bases from J, the junction kept 7 bases outside the gene matches. The CDR3 is 15 residues long. Per germline, CDR1 SGHDT and CDR2 YYEEEE. The CDR3 DNA, read in part, is TGTGCCAGCAGCTTCGCTACAGGGGATAAAGAGACC. Protein: CASSFATGDKET. The whole CDR3 protein is CASSFATGDKETQYF.

To note about this clone: The read ends 3 residues shy of where the CDR3 ends; the end is completed using the germline J gene. The chain uses TRBV7-9 and TRBJ1-2; weak D call: TRBD1 (5 bases). The V gene's germline CDR1 is SEHNR and CDR2 FQNEAQ (reference sequence). This CDR3 has 15 amino acids. The CDR3 loop reads CASRGLGAPYNDYTF. CDR3 bases read: TGTGCCAGCAGGGGACTAGGGGCTCCCTACAATGAC.

Comment on this clone: The CDR3 end falls 3 residues outside the read, so it is completed with the germline J gene. The chain has TRBV11-2 and TRBJ1-2; maybe TRBD1 (6 bases). This CDR3 has 14 residues. V lost 1 base and J lost 4, with 10 bases in between. CDR1 is SGHAT, CDR2 FQNNGV, per germline. Incomplete CDR3 DNA: TGTGCCAGCAGCTTAGTTTCAGGGGTCTATGGC. Its translation is CASSLVSGVYG. The whole CDR3 protein is CASSLVSGVYGYTF. Filled out from reference TRBV11-2 and TRBJ1-2, the complete variable domain reads EAGVAQSPRYKIIEKRQSVAFWCNPISGHATLYWYQQILGQGPKLLIQFQNNGVVDDSQLPKDRFSAERLKGVDSTLKIQPAKLEDSAVYLCASSLVSGVYGYTFGSGTRLTVV.

As concerns this clone: The read halts 3 residues ahead of the CDR3 end, with the missing end drawn from the germline J gene. The chain is built from TRBV5-1 and TRBJ2-7; maybe TRBD1 (6 bases). Per the germline V gene, CDR1 is SGHRS and CDR2 is YFSETQ. V was shortened by 5 bases and J by 0 bases, with 9 bases between the two germline ends. This CDR3 region has 13 residues. The CDR3 is CASRTGGSYEQYF. Incomplete CDR3 DNA: TGCGCCAGCAGGACAGGAGGCTCCTACGAG.